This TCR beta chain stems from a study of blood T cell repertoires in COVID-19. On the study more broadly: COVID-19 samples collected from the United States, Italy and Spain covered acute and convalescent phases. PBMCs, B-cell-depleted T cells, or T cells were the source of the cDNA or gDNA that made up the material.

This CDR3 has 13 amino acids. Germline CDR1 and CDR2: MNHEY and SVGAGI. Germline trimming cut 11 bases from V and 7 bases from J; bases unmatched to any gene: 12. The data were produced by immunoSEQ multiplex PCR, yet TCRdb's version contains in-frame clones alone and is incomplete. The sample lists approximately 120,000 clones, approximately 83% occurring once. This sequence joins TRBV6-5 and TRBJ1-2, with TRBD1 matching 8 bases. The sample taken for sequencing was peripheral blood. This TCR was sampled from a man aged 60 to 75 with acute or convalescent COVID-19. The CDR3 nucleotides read TGTGCCTCCTCGGACAGGGCTTATGGTGGCTACACCTTC. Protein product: CASSDRAYGGYTF.